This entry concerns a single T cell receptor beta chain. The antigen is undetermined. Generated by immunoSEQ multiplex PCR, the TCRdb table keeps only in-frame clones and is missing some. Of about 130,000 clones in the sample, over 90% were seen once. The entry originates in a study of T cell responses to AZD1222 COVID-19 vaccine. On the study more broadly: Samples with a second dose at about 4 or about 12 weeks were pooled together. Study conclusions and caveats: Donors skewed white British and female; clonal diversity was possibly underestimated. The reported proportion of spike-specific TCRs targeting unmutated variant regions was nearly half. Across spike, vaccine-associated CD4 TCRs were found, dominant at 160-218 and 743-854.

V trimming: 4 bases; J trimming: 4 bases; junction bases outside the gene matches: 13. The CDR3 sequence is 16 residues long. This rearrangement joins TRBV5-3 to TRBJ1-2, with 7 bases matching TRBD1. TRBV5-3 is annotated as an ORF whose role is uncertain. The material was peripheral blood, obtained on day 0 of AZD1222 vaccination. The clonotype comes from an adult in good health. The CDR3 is CARSPRRDRLTYGYTF. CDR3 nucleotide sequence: TGTGCCAGAAGCCCACGGAGGGACAGATTGACCTATGGCTACACCTTC.